This T cell receptor (beta chain) was recovered during a study of T-cell memory formation after mild COVID-19. CDR3 size: 16 residues. CDR1 and CDR2 (germline): MNHEY, SVGAGI. The V end was cut by 0 bases, the J end by 2 bases, with 13 bases between. Remarks on this clonotype: Its antigen is still unknown.

Constant-segment-primed 5'RACE gave TCR alpha and TCR beta cDNA libraries with sample barcodes and UMIs. TCRdb re-called the 5' RACE reads through MiXCR, storing one row per CDR3 protein. The sample gives around 80,000 distinct CDR3 sequences, approximately 15% of which show up once; 30% to 35% is in the top ten. The study, taken as a whole, reports: Contracting clones localized mainly to CM and EM when CD4+ and mainly to EMRA when CD8+.

The chain recombines TRBV6-5 with TRBJ1-1, with D perhaps matching TRBD1 (6 bases). The sequenced sample was PBMCs or a T cell subset sorted from them (not recorded which). The TCR comes from an adult woman who had mild COVID-19 (a few samples of this study predate the infection). Cell type and time point are not known. The CDR3 loop reads CASSYSTGAGNTEAFF. For the CDR3, the DNA is TGTGCCAGCAGTTACTCGACGGGGGCGGGAAACACTGAAGCTTTCTTT.